This T cell receptor beta chain was profiled in a study of blood T cell repertoires in COVID-19. CDR1 is SGHTA, CDR2 FQGNSA, per germline. The CDR3 totals 15 residues. V gave up 4 bases and J gave up 1 base, with 12 bases separating them. Method: immunoSEQ multiplex PCR; TCRdb's copy keeps in-frame clones and lacks some. The sample has roughly 270,000 clones, roughly 80% seen once. A PCR-confirmed or clinician-diagnosed COVID-19 case had contacted exposed participants within 2 weeks of entry. The TCR originated in a middle-aged man who had been exposed to COVID-19. The material sequenced was PBMCs or T cells enriched from blood (not recorded which). The rearrangement uses TRBV7-2 and TRBJ2-3; a possible D gene is TRBD2 (6 bases). As DNA, the CDR3 is TGTGCCAGCAGCTCCAATAGCGGACGCACAGATACGCAGTATTTT. Translation gives CASSSNSGRTDTQYF.